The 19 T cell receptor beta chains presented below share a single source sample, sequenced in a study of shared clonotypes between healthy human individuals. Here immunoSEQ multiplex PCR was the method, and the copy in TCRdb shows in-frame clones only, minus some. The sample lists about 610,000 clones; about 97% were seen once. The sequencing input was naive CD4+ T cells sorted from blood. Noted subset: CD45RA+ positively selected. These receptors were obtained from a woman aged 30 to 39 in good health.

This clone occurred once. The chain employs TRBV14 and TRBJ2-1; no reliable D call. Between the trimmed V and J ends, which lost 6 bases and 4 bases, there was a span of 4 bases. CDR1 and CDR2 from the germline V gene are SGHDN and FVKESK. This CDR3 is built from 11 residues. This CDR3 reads CASSYYNEQFF. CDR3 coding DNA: TGTGCCAGCAGTTATTACAATGAGCAGTTCTTC.

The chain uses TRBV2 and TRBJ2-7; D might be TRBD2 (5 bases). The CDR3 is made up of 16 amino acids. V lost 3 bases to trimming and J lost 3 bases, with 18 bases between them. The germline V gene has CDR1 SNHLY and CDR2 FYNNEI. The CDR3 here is CASSEEALGLGYEQYF. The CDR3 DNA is TGTGCCAGCAGTGAGGAGGCTTTGGGCTTAGGCTACGAGCAGTACTTC.

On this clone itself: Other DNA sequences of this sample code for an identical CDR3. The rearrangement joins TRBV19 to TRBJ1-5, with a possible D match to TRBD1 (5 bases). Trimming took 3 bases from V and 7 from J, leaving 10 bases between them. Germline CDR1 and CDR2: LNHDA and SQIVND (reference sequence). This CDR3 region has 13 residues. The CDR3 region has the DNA TGTGCCAGTAGTATCCAGGGAGCCCAGCCCCAGCATTTT. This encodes CASSIQGAQPQHF.

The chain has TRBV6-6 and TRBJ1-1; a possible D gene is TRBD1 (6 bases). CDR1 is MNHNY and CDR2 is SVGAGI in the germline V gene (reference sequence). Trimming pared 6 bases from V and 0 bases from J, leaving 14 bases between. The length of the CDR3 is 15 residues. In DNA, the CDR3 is TGTGCCAGCAGCTTTATGGACAGCTTGAACACTGAAGCTTTCTTT. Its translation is CASSFMDSLNTEAFF.

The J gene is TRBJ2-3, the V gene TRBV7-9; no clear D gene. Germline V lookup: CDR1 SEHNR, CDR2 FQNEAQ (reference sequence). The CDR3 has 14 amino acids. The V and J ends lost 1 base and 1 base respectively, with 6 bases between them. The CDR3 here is CASSLVTGTDTQYF. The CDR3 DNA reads TGTGCCAGCAGCTTAGTTACTGGCACAGATACGCAGTATTTT.

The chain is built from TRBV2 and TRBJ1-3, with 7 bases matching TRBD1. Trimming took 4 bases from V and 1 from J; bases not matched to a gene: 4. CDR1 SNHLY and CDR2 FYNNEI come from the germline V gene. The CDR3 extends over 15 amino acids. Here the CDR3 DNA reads TGTGCCAGCAGTGCACAGGGGACGTCTGGAAACACCATATATTTT. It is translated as CASSAQGTSGNTIYF.

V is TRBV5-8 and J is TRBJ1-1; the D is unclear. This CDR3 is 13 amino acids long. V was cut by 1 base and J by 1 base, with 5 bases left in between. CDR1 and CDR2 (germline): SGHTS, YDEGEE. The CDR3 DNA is TGTGCCAGCAGCTTGTTTACGAACACTGAAGCTTTCTTT. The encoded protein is CASSLFTNTEAFF.

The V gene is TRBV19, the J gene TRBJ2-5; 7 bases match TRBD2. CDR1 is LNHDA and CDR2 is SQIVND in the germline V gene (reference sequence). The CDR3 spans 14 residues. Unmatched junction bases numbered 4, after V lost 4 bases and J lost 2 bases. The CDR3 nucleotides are TGTGCCAGTAGTACGGCGGGAGCTCAAGAGACCCAGTACTTC. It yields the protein CASSTAGAQETQYF. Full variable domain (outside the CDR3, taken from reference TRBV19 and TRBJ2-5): DGGITQSPKYLFRKEGQNVTLSCEQNLNHDAMYWYRQDPGQGLRLIYYSQIVNDFQKGDIAEGYSVSREKKESFPLTVTSAQKNPTAFYLCASSTAGAQETQYFGPGTRLLVL.

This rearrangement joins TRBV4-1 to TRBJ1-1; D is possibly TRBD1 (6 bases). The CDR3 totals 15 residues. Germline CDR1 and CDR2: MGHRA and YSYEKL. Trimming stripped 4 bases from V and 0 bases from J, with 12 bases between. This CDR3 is CASSREGGLNTEAFF. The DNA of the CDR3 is TGCGCCAGCAGCCGGGAGGGGGGGCTGAACACTGAAGCTTTCTTT.

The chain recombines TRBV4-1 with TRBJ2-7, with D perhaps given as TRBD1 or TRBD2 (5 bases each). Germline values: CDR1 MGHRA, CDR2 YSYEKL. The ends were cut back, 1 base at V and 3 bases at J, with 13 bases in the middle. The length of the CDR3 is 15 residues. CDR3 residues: CASSQVWGSNYEQYF. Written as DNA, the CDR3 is TGCGCCAGCAGCCAAGTTTGGGGGTCCAACTACGAGCAGTACTTC.

The DNA of the CDR3 is TGTGCCAGTAGTACCACCGGGACTAGATCGGAGACCCAGTACTTC. Amino acids: CASSTTGTRSETQYF. The gene calls are TRBV19 and TRBJ2-5, with 8 bases lining up with TRBD2. The CDR3 sequence is 15 residues long. V lost 4 bases, J lost 5 bases, and 9 bases stayed unmatched. CDR1 and CDR2 from the germline V gene are LNHDA and SQIVND (reference sequence).

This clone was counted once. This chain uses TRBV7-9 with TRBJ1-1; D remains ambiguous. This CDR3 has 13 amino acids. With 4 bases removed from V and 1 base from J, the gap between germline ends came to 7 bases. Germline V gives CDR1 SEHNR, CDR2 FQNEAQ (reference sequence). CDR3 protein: CASSSQENTEAFF. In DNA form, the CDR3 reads TGTGCCAGCAGCTCGCAAGAGAACACTGAAGCTTTCTTT.

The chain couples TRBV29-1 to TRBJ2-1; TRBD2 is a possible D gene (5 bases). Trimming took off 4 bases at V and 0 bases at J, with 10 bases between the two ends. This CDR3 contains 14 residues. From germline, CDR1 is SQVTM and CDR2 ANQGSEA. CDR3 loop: CSVASGSSYNEQFF. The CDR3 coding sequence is TGCAGCGTTGCAAGCGGTAGCTCCTACAATGAGCAGTTCTTC.

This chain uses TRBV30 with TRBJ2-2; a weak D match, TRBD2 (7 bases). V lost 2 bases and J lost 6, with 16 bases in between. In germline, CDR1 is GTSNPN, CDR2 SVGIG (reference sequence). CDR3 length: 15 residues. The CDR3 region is CAWSPGAGAAGELFF. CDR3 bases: TGTGCCTGGAGTCCAGGGGCGGGAGCGGCCGGGGAGCTGTTTTTT.

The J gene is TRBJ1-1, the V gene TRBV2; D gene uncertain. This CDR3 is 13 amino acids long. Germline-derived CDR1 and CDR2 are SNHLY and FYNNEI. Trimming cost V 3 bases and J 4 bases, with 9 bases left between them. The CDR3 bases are TGTGCCAGCAGTGACTTTCGGAGCACTGAAGCTTTCTTT. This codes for CASSDFRSTEAFF.

The CDR3 region is CASSSNSGRSTDTQYF. DNA of the CDR3: TGTGCCAGCAGCTCGAACAGCGGGAGGAGCACAGATACGCAGTATTTT. This chain joins TRBV7-2 and TRBJ2-3; TRBD2 matches at 9 bases. Trimming took 4 bases from V and 0 from J; bases not matched to a gene: 5. Germline V CDR1 and CDR2: SGHTA, FQGNSA. The CDR3 has 16 residues. Full variable domain (rest looked up from reference TRBV7-2 and TRBJ2-3): GAGVSQSPSNKVTEKGKDVELRCDPISGHTALYWYRQSLGQGLEFLIYFQGNSAPDKSGLPSDRFSAERTGGSVSTLTIQRTQQEDSAVYLCASSSNSGRSTDTQYFGPGTRLTVL.

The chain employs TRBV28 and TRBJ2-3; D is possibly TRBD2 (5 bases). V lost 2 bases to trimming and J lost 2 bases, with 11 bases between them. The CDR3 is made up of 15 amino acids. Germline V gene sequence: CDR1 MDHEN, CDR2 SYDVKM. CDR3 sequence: CASSLASTPTDTQYF. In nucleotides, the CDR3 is TGTGCCAGCAGTTTAGCTAGCACCCCCACAGATACGCAGTATTTT.

In DNA, the CDR3 is TGCGCCAGCAGCTTGGATTGGCTGGGCACCTCTGGAAACACCATATATTTT. Translated: CASSLDWLGTSGNTIYF. V usage is TRBV5-1 and J usage is TRBJ1-3; D gene ambiguous. Looked up from germline, CDR1 is SGHRS and CDR2 is YFSETQ. The length of the CDR3 is 17 residues. Trimming removed 0 bases from V and 0 bases from J, with 13 bases in between. Supplemented by reference TRBV5-1 and TRBJ1-3, the full variable domain reads KAGVTQTPRYLIKTRGQQVTLSCSPISGHRSVSWYQQTPGQGLQFLFEYFSETQRNKGNFPGRFSGRQFSNSRSEMNVSTLELGDSALYLCASSLDWLGTSGNTIYFGEGSWLTVV.

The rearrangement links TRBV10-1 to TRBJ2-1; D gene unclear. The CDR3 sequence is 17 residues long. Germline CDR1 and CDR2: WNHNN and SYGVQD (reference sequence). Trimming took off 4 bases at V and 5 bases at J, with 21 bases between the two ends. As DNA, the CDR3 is TGCGCCAGCAGTGTTCAGCTCTTTGGGGAAATAAACAATGAGCAGTTCTTC. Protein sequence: CASSVQLFGEINNEQFF.